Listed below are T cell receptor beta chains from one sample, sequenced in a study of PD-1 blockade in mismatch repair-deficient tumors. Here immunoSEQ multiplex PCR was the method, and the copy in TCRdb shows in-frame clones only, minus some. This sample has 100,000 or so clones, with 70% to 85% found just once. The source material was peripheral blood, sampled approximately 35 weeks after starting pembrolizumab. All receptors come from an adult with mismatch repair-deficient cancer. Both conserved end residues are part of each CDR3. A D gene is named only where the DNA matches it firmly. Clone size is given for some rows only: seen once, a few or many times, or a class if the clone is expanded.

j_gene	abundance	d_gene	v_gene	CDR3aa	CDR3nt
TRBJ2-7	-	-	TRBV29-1	CSVLLSYEQYF	TGCAGCGTCCTCTTAAGTTACGAGCAGTACTTC
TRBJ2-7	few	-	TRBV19	CASSSGTVYEQYF	TGTGCCAGTAGTAGCGGGACAGTCTACGAGCAGTACTTC
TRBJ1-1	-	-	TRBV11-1	CASSLFHSNTEAFF	TGTGCCAGCAGCTTATTTCACAGCAACACTGAAGCTTTCTTT
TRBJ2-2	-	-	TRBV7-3	CASSFSGTTNTGELFF	TGTGCCAGCAGCTTTAGCGGTACAACGAACACCGGGGAGCTGTTTTTT
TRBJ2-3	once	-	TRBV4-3	CASSQVTSPGDTQYF	TGCGCCAGCAGCCAAGTTACTAGCCCGGGAGATACGCAGTATTTT
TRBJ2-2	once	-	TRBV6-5	CASSYQNTGELFF	TGTGCCAGCAGTTACCAGAACACCGGGGAGCTGTTTTTT
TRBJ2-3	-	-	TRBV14	CASSLSREFVTDTQYF	TGTGCCAGCAGCCTTTCCCGGGAATTCGTCACAGATACGCAGTATTTT
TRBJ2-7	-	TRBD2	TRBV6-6	CASSSGGTGGLYEQYF	TGTGCCAGCAGTTCAGGAGGGACGGGAGGGCTCTACGAGCAGTACTTC
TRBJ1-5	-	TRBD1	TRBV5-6	CASSRGTGEYQPQHF	TGTGCCAGCAGCCGCGGGACAGGGGAATATCAGCCCCAGCATTTT
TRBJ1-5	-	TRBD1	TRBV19	CASTGTVHNQPQHF	TGTGCCAGTACCGGGACAGTTCATAATCAGCCCCAGCATTTT
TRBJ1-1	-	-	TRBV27	CASSLLGYNTEAFF	TGTGCCAGCAGTTTACTCGGGTATAACACTGAAGCTTTCTTT
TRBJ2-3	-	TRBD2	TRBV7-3	CASSLDSGRVTQYF	TGTGCCAGCAGCTTAGATAGCGGGAGGGTTACGCAGTATTTT
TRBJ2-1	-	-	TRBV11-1	CASSLTGTAYYNEQFF	TGTGCCAGCAGCTTGACCGGAACAGCGTATTACAATGAGCAGTTCTTC
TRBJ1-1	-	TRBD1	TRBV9	CASSVAGGGGTEAFF	TGTGCCAGCAGCGTAGCAGGGGGTGGGGGCACTGAAGCTTTCTTT
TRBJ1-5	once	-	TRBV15	CATSRDGGSSNQPQHF	TGTGCCACCAGCAGAGATGGCGGCAGTAGCAATCAGCCCCAGCATTTT
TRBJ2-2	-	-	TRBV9	CASSRLGELFF	TGTGCCAGCAGCAGGCTTGGGGAGCTGTTTTTT
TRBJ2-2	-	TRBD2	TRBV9	CASSTRLAGPSGTGELFF	TGTGCCAGCAGCACGAGACTAGCGGGTCCCTCAGGCACCGGGGAGCTGTTTTTT
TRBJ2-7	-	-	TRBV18	CASSQDTLGEQYF	TGTGCCAGCTCCCAGGACACCCTGGGCGAGCAGTACTTC
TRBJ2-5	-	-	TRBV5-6	CASSVPGARETQYF	TGTGCCAGCAGCGTGCCAGGGGCGCGGGAGACCCAGTACTTC
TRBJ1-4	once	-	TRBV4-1	CASSAGSQYEKLFF	TGCGCCAGCAGCGCGGGGTCTCAGTATGAAAAACTGTTTTTT
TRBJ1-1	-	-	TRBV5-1	CASSLANRVVTEAFF	TGCGCCAGCAGCTTGGCCAACAGGGTGGTCACTGAAGCTTTCTTT
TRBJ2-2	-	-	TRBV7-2	CASSLGQSRGELFF	TGTGCCAGCAGCTTAGGGCAATCGAGGGGGGAGCTGTTTTTT
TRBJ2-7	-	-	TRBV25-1	CASGRPGILGYEQYF	TGTGCCAGCGGAAGACCGGGCATTTTGGGCTACGAGCAGTACTTC
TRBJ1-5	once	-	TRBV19	CASTPKVGVGQPQHF	TGTGCCAGTACCCCAAAGGTAGGGGTTGGTCAGCCCCAGCATTTT
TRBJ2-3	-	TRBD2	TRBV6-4	CASSTGTSGADTQYF	TGTGCCAGCAGTACCGGGACTAGCGGAGCAGATACGCAGTATTTT
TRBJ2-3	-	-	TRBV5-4	CASSLVSGGTDTQYF	TGTGCCAGCAGCTTGGTTAGTGGGGGTACAGATACGCAGTATTTT
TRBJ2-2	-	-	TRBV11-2	CASSLRRENTGELFF	TGTGCCAGCAGCTTAAGGCGGGAGAACACCGGGGAGCTGTTTTTT
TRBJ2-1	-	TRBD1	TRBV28	CASSNGGQGGNEQFF	TGTGCCAGCAGCAATGGGGGACAGGGGGGGAATGAGCAGTTCTTC